The 11 T cell receptor beta chains reported below all come from one sample, sequenced in a study of human T cells and chemical hapten exposure. As to time point: patch test 1, 2 weeks after DPC sensitization. Specified treatment: therapeutic diphenylcyclopropenone sensitization with weekly scalp DPC. Each CDR3 protein is one row after TCRdb ran MiXCR on the RACE reads. The table includes about 80,000 distinct CDR3 sequences, around 7% detected once. Here the sequenced sample was whole blood, taken in connection with sensitization to the hapten diphenylcyclopropenone (DPC). Receptors were obtained from a woman between 25 and 40 years old with alopecia areata. Some clones in this sample may be carry-over from other donors' samples.

This clonotype was seen a few times. This chain links TRBV6-1 with TRBJ2-3; D unclear. The germline gives CDR1 MNHNS, CDR2 SASEGT. The CDR3 contains 14 residues. V lost 2 bases and J lost 0, with 6 bases in between. In DNA form, the CDR3 reads TGTGCCAGCAGTGAAAGAAGGAGCACAGATACGCAGTATTTT. Translating it yields CASSERRSTDTQYF.

This clonotype was observed many times. V is TRBV7-8 and J is TRBJ2-3; TRBD2 agrees at 12 bases. The germline V gene encodes CDR1 SGHVS and CDR2 FQNEAQ. With V trimmed by 6 bases and J by 4 bases, 8 bases remained unmatched. The CDR3 consists of 16 residues. CDR3 bases: TGTGCCAGCAGTTCTTACCTAGCGGGGGGGCCAGATACGCAGTATTTT. As protein: CASSSYLAGGPDTQYF.

Concerning this clonotype itself: Just one base apart from a much larger clone, this may be a read error. CDR3: CGGGTSHGNTIYF. In DNA, the CDR3 is TGTGGGGGAGGAACGTCTCATGGAAACACCATATATTTT. V is TRBV12-3 or TRBV12-4 and J is TRBJ1-3, with D unclear. The CDR3 is 13 residues long.

This chain joins TRBV5-1 and TRBJ1-6; D gene uncertain. Trimming stripped 4 bases from V and 0 bases from J, with 5 bases between. The CDR3 spans 14 residues. Germline V gene sequence: CDR1 SGHRS, CDR2 YFSETQ. CDR3 in DNA: TGCGCCAGCAGCGCCGCCTCCTATAATTCACCCCTCCACTTT. It encodes CASSAASYNSPLHF.

The rearrangement joins TRBV15 to TRBJ2-7, with 9 bases fitting TRBD1. The V segment lost 0 bases and the J segment 6 bases; nucleotides outside the gene matches: 15. Germline V gives CDR1 LNHNV, CDR2 YYDKDF (reference sequence). CDR3 size: 18 residues. CDR3 sequence: CATSRDFRGTGLSAEQYF. The DNA of the CDR3 is TGTGCCACCAGCAGAGACTTTCGTGGGACAGGGTTAAGCGCCGAGCAGTACTTC. The full variable domain, with the rest looked up from reference TRBV15 and TRBJ2-7, is DAMVIQNPRYQVTQFGKPVTLSCSQTLNHNVMYWYQQKSSQAPKLLFHYYDKDFNNEADTPDNFQSRRPNTSFCFLDIRSPGLGDTAMYLCATSRDFRGTGLSAEQYFGPGTRLTVT.

This clonotype was recorded at least ten times. The chain has TRBV6-5 and TRBJ2-5, with 10 bases matching TRBD1. From germline, CDR1 is MNHEY and CDR2 SVGAGI. The CDR3 is made up of 15 amino acids. V dropped 7 bases and J dropped 5; count of bases not matched to a gene: 10. The CDR3 sequence is CASTLTGGAWETQYF. The DNA of the CDR3 is TGTGCCAGCACCTTGACAGGGGGCGCTTGGGAGACCCAGTACTTC.

This clonotype was picked up a small number of times. This chain uses TRBV7-2 with TRBJ1-1; D not resolved. Germline V lookup: CDR1 SGHTA, CDR2 FQGNSA. CDR3 length: 13 amino acids. V dropped 4 bases and J dropped 2 bases, with 8 bases sitting between them. CDR3 bases: TGTGCCAGCAGCTCCCAACCTAACACTGAAGCTTTCTTT. Its protein product is CASSSQPNTEAFF. Drawing the rest from reference TRBV7-2 and TRBJ1-1, the complete variable domain is GAGVSQSPSNKVTEKGKDVELRCDPISGHTALYWYRQSLGQGLEFLIYFQGNSAPDKSGLPSDRFSAERTGGSVSTLTIQRTQQEDSAVYLCASSSQPNTEAFFGQGTRLTVV.

This clonotype was seen many times. The chain recombines TRBV6-5 with TRBJ2-1, with TRBD1 identical over 9 bases. V lost 2 bases and J lost 7; bases outside the gene matches: 9. CDR3 length equals 16 residues. Germline values: CDR1 MNHEY, CDR2 SVGAGI. The CDR3 loop is CASSYKPSDRGNEQFF. CDR3 nucleotides: TGTGCCAGCAGTTACAAGCCCTCGGACAGGGGAAATGAGCAGTTCTTC.

In this sample, this clonotype turned up many times. The chain employs TRBV20-1 and TRBJ1-1; D ambiguous. Germline V gives CDR1 DFQATT, CDR2 SNEGSKA (reference sequence). The CDR3 length is 11 residues. V lost 0 bases and J lost 7, with 6 bases in between. The CDR3 spells CSARDLSEAFF. DNA for the CDR3: TGCAGTGCTAGAGATCTAAGTGAAGCTTTCTTT.

This clonotype was counted at least ten times. The CDR3 sequence: CASSLGLADNEQFF. In DNA form, the CDR3 reads TGTGCCAGCTCACTAGGACTAGCGGACAATGAGCAGTTCTTC. The chain links TRBV18 to TRBJ2-1, with 10 bases matching TRBD2. Trimming took 4 bases from V and 5 from J; bases not matched to a gene: 2. Germline loops: CDR1 KGHSH, CDR2 LQKENI. The CDR3 covers 14 residues.

In this sample, this clonotype turned up many times. The rearrangement links TRBV29-1 to TRBJ1-1; D is undetermined. The CDR3 runs to 13 residues. Trimming cost V 4 bases and J 1 base, with 10 bases left between them. CDR1 and CDR2 (germline): SQVTM, ANQGSEA. The CDR3 here is CSVVGRGNTEAFF. In nucleotides, the CDR3 is TGCAGCGTTGTAGGTAGAGGGAACACTGAAGCTTTCTTT. Variable domain in full (rest from reference TRBV29-1 and TRBJ1-1): SAVISQKPSRDICQRGTSLTIQCQVDSQVTMMFWYRQQPGQSLTLIATANQGSEATYESGFVIDKFPISRPNLTFSTLTVSNMSPEDSSIYLCSVVGRGNTEAFFGQGTRLTVV.